This T cell receptor (beta chain) emerged from a study of a mutant IDH1 vaccine in newly diagnosed glioma. On the study more broadly: Weeks 35 and 47 hosted visits V12 and V13, respectively.

Regarding time point: week 35, safety follow-up. Doses of 300 ug of mutant IDH1 20-mer peptide were given with topical imiquimod. Trimming stripped 1 base from V and 4 bases from J, with 8 bases between. The CDR3 length is 14 residues. Germline CDR1 reads SGHKS; CDR2 reads YYEKEE (reference sequence). This table comes from immunoSEQ multiplex PCR, and its TCRdb copy is limited to in-frame clones, with some not included. Of about 65,000 clones listed, roughly 76% are singletons. Comment on this clone: Its target is not known.

This TCR was sampled from a man aged 40-50 years with glioma. The V call is TRBV5-5, the J call TRBJ1-4; D is ambiguous. The source was PBMCs, collected from a glioma patient whose treatment included an IDH1 peptide vaccine. The CDR3 loop is CASSLMHVNEKLFF. In DNA, the CDR3 is TGTGCCAGCAGCTTGATGCACGTTAATGAAAAACTGTTTTTT.